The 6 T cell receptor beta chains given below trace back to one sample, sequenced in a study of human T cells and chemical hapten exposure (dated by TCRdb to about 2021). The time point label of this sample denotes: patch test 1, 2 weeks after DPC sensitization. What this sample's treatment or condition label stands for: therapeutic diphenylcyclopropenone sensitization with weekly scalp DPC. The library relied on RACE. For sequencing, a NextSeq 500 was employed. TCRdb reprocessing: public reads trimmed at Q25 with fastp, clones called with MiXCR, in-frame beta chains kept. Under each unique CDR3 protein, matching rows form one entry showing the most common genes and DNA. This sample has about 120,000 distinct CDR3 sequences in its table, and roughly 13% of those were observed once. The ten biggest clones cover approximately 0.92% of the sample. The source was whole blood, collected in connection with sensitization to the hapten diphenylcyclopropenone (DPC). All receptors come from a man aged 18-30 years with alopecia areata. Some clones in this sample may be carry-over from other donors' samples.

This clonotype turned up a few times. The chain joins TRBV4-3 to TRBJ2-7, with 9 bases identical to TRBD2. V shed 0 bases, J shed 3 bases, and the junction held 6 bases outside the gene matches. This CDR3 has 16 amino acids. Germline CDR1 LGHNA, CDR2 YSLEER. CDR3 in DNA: TGCGCCAGCAGCCAAGAGTACTGGACTAGCGACTACGAGCAGTACTTC. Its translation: CASSQEYWTSDYEQYF.

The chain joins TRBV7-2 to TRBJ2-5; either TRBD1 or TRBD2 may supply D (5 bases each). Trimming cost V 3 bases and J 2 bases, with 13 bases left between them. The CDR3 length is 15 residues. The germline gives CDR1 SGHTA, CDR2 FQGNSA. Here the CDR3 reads CASSFWGTGQETQYF. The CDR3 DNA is TGTGCCAGCAGCTTTTGGGGGACGGGACAAGAGACCCAGTACTTC.

In DNA, the CDR3 is TGTGCCAGCCGACCGCGAGAGGGGGCGGACACTGAAGCTTTCTTT. Translating gives CASRPREGADTEAFF. The rearrangement links TRBV7-2 to TRBJ1-1, with 7 bases aligning to TRBD1. The J segment lost 3 bases and the V segment lost 8 bases, leaving 12 bases of the junction unmatched. The CDR3 totals 15 residues. Germline V gene data show CDR1 as SGHTA and CDR2 as FQGNSA.

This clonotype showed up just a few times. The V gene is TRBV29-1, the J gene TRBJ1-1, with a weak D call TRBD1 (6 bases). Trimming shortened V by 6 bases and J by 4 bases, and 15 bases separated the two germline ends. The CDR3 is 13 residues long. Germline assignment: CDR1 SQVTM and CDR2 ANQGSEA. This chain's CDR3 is CSVRQASTTEAFF. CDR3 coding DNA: TGCAGCGTCCGACAGGCCTCAACCACTGAAGCTTTCTTT.

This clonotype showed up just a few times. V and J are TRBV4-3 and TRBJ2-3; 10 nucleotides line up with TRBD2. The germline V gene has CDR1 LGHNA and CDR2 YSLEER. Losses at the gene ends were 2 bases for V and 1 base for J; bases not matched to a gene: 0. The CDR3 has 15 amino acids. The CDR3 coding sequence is TGCGCCAGCAGCCAAACTAGCGGGGGCACAGATACGCAGTATTTT. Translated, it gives CASSQTSGGTDTQYF.

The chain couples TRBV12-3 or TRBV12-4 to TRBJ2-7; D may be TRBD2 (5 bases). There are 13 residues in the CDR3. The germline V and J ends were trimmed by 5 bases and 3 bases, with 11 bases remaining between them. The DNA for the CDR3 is TGTGCCAGCAGTAGGAGTGGAGGCTACGAGCAGTACGTC. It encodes CASSRSGGYEQYV.